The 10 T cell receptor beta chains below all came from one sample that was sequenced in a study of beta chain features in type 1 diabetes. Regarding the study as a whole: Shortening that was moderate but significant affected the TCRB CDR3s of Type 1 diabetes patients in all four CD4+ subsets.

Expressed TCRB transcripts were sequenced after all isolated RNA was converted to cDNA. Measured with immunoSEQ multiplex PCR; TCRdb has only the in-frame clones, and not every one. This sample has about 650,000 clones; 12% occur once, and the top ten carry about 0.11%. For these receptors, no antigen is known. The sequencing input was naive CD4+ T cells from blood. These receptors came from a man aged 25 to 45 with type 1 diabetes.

The CDR3 DNA follows: TGTGCCAGCAGCCGACCCGGAGGGGGCGGCAGCAATCAGCCCCAGCATTTT. This codes for CASSRPGGGGSNQPQHF. The chain combines TRBV7-8 with TRBJ1-5, with 7 bases lining up with TRBD1. After removal of 5 bases from V and 1 base from J, the junction contained 11 bases not matched to a gene. The CDR3 is made up of 17 amino acids. The germline V gene encodes CDR1 SGHVS and CDR2 FQNEAQ.

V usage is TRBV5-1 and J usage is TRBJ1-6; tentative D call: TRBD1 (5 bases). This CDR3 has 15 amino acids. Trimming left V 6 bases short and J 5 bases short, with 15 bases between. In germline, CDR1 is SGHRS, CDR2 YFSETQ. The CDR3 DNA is TGCGCCAGCAATGATGAGGGGTTTAATAATTCACCCCTCCACTTT. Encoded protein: CASNDEGFNNSPLHF.

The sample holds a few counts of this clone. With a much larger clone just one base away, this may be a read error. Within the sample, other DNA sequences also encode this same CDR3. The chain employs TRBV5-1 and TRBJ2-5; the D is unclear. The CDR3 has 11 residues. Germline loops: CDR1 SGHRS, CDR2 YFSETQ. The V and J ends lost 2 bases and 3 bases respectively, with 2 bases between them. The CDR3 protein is CASSLEETQYF. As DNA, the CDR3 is TGCGCCAGCAGCTTAGAAGAGACCCAGTACTTC.

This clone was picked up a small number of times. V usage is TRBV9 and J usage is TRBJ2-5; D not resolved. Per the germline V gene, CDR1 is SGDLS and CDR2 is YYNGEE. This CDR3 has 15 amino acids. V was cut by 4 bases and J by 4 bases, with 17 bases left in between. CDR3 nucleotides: TGTGCCAGCAGCCCCCCCTCGGTAGGGATAGAGACCCAGTACTTC. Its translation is CASSPPSVGIETQYF.

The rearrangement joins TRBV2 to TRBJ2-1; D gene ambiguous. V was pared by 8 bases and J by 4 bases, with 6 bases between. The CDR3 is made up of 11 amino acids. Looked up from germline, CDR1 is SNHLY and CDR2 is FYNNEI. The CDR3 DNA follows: TGTGCCAGCTCTCGGTACAATGAGCAGTTCTTC. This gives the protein CASSRYNEQFF.

CDR3 bases: TGTGCCAGCAGTTATACCGAAGCTTTCTTT. Its translation: CASSYTEAFF. This chain links TRBV25-1 with TRBJ1-1; D is unresolved. The CDR3 has 10 residues. In germline, CDR1 is MGHDK, CDR2 SYGVNS. Deletions cut 5 bases from V and 8 bases from J, with 6 bases between. Variable domain in full (rest from reference TRBV25-1 and TRBJ1-1): EADIYQTPRYLVIGTGKKITLECSQTMGHDKMYWYQQDPGMELHLIHYSYGVNSTEKGDLSSESTVSRIRTEHFPLTLESARPSHTSQYLCASSYTEAFFGQGTRLTVV.

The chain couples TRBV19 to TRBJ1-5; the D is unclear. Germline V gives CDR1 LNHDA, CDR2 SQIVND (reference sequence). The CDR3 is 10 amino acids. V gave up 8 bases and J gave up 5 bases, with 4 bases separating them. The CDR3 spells CASGYQPQHF. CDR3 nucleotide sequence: TGTGCCAGTGGCTATCAGCCCCAGCATTTT.

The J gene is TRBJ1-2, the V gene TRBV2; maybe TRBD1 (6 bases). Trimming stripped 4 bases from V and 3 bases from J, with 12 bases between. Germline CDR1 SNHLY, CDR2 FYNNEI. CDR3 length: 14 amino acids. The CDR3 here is CASSGRQVHYGYTF. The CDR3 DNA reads TGTGCCAGCAGTGGGAGACAGGTCCACTATGGCTACACCTTC.

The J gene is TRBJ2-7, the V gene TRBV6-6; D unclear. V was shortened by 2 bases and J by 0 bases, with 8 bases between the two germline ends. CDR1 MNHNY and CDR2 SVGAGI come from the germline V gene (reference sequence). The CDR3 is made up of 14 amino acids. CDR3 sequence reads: CASSYQGYSYEQYF. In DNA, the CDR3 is TGTGCCAGCAGTTACCAAGGGTACTCCTACGAGCAGTACTTC.

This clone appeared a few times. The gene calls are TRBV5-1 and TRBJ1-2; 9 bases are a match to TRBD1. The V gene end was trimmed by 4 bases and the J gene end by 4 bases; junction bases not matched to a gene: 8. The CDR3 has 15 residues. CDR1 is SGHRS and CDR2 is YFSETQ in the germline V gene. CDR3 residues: CASSDQQGAGYGYTF. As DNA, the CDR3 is TGCGCCAGCAGCGACCAACAGGGGGCTGGCTATGGCTACACCTTC.